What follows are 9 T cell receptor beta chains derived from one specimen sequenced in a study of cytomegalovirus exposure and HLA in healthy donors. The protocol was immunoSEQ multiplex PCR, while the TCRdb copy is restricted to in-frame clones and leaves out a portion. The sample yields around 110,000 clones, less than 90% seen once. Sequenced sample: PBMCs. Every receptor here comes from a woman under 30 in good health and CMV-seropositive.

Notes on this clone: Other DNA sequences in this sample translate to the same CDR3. CDR3 coding DNA: TGCAGTGCTTCACCGGGAGATACGCAGTATTTT. Residues: CSASPGDTQYF. The rearrangement links TRBV20-1 to TRBJ2-3; the D is unclear. CDR1 DFQATT and CDR2 SNEGSKA come from the germline V gene (reference sequence). The CDR3 extends over 11 amino acids. The V and J ends lost 5 bases and 5 bases respectively, with 8 bases between them.

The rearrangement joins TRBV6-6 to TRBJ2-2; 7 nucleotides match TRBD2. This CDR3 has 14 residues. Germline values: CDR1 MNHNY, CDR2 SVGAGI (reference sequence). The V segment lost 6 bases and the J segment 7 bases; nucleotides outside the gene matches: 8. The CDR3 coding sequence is TGTGCCAGCAGCCTAGGACTAGAAGGCGGGGAGCTGTTTTTT. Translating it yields CASSLGLEGGELFF.

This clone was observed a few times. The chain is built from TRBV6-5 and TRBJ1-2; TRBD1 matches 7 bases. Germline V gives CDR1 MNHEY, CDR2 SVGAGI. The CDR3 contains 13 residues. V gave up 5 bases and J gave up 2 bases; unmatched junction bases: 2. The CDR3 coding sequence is TGTGCCAGCAGTCCGGGACAGAACTATGGCTACACCTTC. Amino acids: CASSPGQNYGYTF.

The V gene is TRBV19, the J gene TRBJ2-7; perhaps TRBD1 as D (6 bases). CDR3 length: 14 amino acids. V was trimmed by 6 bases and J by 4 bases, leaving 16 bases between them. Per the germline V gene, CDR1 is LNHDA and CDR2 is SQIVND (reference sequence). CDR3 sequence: CASRNQQGGYEQYF. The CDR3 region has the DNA TGTGCCAGTAGGAACCAACAGGGTGGATACGAGCAGTACTTC.

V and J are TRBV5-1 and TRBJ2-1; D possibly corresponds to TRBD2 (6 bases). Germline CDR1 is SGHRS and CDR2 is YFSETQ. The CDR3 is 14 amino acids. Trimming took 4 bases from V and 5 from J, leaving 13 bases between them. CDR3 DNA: TGCGCCAGCAGCCTTATGACTAGTAACAATGAGCAGTTCTTC. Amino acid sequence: CASSLMTSNNEQFF.

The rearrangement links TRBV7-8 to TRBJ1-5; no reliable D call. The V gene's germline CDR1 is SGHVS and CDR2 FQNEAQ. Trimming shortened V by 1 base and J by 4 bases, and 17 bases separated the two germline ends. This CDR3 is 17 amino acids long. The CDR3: CASSLGVRARGNQPQHF. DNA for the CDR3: TGTGCCAGCAGCTTAGGGGTTAGGGCCAGAGGGAATCAGCCCCAGCATTTT. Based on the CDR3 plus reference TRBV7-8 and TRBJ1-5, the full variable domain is GAGVSQSPRYKVAKRGQDVALRCDPISGHVSLFWYQQALGQGPEFLTYFQNEAQLDKSGLPSDRFFAERPEGSVSTLKIQRTQQEDSAVYLCASSLGVRARGNQPQHFGDGTRLSIL.

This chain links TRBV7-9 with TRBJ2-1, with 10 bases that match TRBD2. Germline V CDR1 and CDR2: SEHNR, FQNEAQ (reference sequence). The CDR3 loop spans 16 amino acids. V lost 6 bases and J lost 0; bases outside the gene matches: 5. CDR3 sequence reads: CASRLAGADSYNEQFF. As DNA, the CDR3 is TGTGCCAGCAGGCTAGCGGGGGCTGACTCCTACAATGAGCAGTTCTTC.

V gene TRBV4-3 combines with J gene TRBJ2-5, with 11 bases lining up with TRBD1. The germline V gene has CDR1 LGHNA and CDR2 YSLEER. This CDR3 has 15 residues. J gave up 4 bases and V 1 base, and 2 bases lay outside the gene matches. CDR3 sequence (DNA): TGCGCCAGCAGCCAAGGGACAGGGGGCCGAGAGACCCAGTACTTC. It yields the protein CASSQGTGGRETQYF.

CDR3 in DNA: TGCAGCGTTGGCAGGGGCGTAGAGACCGGGGAGCTGTTTTTT. Translation gives CSVGRGVETGELFF. The rearrangement joins TRBV29-1 to TRBJ2-2; D may be TRBD1 (6 bases). The CDR3 has 14 amino acids. Per the germline V gene, CDR1 is SQVTM and CDR2 is ANQGSEA. V was pared by 4 bases and J by 5 bases, with 14 bases between.